This T cell receptor beta chain was documented in a study of cytomegalovirus exposure and HLA in healthy donors. The count of this clone is one. Its target is not known. General study points: It was shown in a later analysis that HLA-associated TCR beta chains were more clonally expanded than other, equally common chains. Reported performance of the classifier showed diagnosis of cytomegalovirus status with high specificity and sensitivity. Later analysis associated a missense DCLRE1C variant with TCR beta V- and J-gene trimming. As immune exposure information, only CMV serostatus was available.

This PCR relied on a set of 60 Vbeta primers and 13 Jbeta primers. Data came from immunoSEQ multiplex PCR; TCRdb stores just in-frame clones and leaves some out. The table shows tens of thousands of clones, with around 80% occurring only once. In germline, CDR1 is LNHDA, CDR2 SQIVND (reference sequence). V lost 8 bases to trimming and J lost 8 bases; unmatched junction nucleotides: 13. CDR3 size: 14 residues. This chain connects TRBV19 to TRBJ1-2; TRBD1 agrees at 8 bases. This clonotype originated in a male donor in good health and CMV-seropositive. Sequenced sample: PBMCs. CDR3 coding DNA: TGTGCCAGTCGCGGACAGGGTGCGGGGTCCGGCTACACCTTC. Its translation is CASRGQGAGSGYTF.